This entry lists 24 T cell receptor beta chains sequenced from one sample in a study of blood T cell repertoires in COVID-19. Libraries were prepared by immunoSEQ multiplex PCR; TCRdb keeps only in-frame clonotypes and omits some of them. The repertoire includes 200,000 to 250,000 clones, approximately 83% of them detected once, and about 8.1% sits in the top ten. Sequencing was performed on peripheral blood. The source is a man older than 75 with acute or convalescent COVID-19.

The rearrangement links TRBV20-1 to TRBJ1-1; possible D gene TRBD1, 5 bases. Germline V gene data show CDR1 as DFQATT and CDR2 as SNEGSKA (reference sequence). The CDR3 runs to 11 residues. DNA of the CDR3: TGCATGGGAGTGGGGGGGACTGAAGCTTTCTTT. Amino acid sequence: CMGVGGTEAFF.

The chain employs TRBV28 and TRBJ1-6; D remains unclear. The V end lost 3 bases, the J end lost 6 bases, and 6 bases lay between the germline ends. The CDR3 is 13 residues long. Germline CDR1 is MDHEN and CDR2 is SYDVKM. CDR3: CASSFLFNSPLHF. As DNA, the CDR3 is TGTGCCAGCAGTTTTCTCTTTAATTCACCCCTCCACTTT.

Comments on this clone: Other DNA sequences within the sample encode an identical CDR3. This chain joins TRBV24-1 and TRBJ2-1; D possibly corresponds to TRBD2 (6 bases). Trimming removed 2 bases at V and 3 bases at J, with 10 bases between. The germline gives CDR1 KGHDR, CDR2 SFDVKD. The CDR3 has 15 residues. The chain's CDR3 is CATSDSPGLYNEQFF. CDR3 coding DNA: TGTGCCACCAGTGATTCCCCGGGACTCTACAATGAGCAGTTCTTC.

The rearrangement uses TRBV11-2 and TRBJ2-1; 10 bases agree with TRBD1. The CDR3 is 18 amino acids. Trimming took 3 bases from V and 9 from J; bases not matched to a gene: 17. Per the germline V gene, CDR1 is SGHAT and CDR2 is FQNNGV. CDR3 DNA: TGTGCCAGCAGCTTGCGTAGGCTGTGGGGACAGGGGATAGGTGAGCAGTTCTTC. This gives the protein CASSLRRLWGQGIGEQFF.

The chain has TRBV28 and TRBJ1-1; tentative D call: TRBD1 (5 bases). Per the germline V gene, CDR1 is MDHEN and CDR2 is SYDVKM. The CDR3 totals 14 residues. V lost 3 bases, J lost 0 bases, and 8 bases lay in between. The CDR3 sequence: CASSFGGMNTEAFF. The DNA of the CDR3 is TGTGCCAGCAGTTTTGGGGGGATGAACACTGAAGCTTTCTTT. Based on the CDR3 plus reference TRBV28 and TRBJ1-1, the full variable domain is DVKVTQSSRYLVKRTGEKVFLECVQDMDHENMFWYRQDPGLGLRLIYFSYDVKMKEKGDIPEGYSVSREKKERFSLILESASTNQTSMYLCASSFGGMNTEAFFGQGTRLTVV.

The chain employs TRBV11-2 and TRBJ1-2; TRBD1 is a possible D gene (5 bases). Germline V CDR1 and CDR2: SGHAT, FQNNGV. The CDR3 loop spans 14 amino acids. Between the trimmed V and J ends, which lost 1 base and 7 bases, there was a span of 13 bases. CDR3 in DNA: TGTGCCAGCAGCTTAGGCCAGGGTTCGGGTGGCTACACCTTC. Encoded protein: CASSLGQGSGGYTF.

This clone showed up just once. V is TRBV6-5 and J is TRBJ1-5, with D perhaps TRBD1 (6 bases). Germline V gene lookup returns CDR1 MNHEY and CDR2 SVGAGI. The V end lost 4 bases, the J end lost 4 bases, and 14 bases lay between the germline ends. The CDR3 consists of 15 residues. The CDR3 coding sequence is TGTGCCAGCAGTTGGGGGTCAGGGGAGAATCAGCCCCAGCATTTT. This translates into CASSWGSGENQPQHF.

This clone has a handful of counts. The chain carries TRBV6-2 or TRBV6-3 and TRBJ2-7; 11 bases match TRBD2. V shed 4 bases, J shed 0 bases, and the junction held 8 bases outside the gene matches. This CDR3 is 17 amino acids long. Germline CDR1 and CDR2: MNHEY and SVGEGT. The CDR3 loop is CASSLITSGSASYEQYF. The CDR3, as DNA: TGTGCCAGCAGTTTAATAACTAGCGGGAGTGCCTCCTACGAGCAGTACTTC.

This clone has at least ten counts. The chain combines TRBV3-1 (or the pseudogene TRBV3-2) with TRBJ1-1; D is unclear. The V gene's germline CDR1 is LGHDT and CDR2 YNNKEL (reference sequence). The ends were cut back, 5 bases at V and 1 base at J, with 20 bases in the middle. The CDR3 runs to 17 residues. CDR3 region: CASSLQSTRGANTEAFF. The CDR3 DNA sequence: TGTGCCAGCAGCTTACAGTCCACCCGGGGTGCGAACACTGAAGCTTTCTTT.

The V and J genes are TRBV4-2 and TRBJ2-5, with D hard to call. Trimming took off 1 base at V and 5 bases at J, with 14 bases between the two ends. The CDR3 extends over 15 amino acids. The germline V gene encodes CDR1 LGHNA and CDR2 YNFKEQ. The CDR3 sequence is CASSQVTQARETQYF. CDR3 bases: TGTGCCAGCAGCCAAGTAACCCAAGCCCGGGAGACCCAGTACTTC.

CDR3: CASSQAGGGLYEQYF. As DNA, the CDR3 is TGCGCCAGCAGCCAAGCAGGGGGCGGCTTATACGAGCAGTACTTC. The chain employs TRBV4-1 and TRBJ2-7, with 8 bases aligning to TRBD1. The CDR3 contains 15 residues. Unmatched junction bases numbered 6, after V lost 1 base and J lost 4 bases. Germline values: CDR1 MGHRA, CDR2 YSYEKL.

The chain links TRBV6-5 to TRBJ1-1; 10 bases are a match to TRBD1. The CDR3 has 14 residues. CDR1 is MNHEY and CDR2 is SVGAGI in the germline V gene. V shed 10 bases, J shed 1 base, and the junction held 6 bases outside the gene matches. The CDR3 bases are TGTGCCACCTTAAGGGACAGGGGGAACACTGAAGCTTTCTTT. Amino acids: CATLRDRGNTEAFF.

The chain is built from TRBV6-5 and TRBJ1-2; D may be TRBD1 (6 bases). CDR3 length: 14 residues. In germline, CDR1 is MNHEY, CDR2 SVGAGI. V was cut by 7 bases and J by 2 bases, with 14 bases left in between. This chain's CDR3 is CASKIQGTNYGYTF. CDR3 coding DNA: TGTGCCAGCAAAATTCAGGGGACAAACTATGGCTACACCTTC.

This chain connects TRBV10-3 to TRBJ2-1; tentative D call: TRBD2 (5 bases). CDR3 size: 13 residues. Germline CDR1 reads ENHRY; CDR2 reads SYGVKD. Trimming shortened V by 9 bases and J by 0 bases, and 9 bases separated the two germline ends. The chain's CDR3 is CAIGLASYNEQFF. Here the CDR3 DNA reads TGTGCCATTGGACTGGCCTCCTACAATGAGCAGTTCTTC.

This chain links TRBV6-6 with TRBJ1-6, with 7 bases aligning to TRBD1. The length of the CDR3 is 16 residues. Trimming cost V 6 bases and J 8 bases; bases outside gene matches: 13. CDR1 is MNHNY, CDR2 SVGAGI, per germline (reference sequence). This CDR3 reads CASSTNRGPRDSPLHF. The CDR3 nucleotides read TGTGCCAGCAGCACGAACAGGGGCCCTAGGGATTCACCCCTCCACTTT.

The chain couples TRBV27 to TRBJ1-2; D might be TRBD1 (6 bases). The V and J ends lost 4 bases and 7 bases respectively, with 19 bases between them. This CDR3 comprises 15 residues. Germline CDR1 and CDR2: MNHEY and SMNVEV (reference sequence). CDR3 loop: CASSSRGGLTVGYTF. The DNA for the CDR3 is TGTGCCAGCAGTTCCCGGGGGGGGCTAACGGTTGGCTACACCTTC.

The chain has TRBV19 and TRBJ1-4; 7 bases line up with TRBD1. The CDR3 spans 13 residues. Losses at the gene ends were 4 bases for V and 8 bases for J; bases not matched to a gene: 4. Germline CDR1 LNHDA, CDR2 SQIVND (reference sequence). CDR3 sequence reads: CASSRGRGEKLFF. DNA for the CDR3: TGTGCCAGTAGTAGAGGCAGGGGGGAAAAACTGTTTTTT.

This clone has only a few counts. The CDR3: CASTRDRVYEQYF. CDR3 bases: TGTGCCAGCACCAGGGACAGAGTCTACGAGCAGTACTTC. The V and J genes are TRBV5-4 and TRBJ2-7, with 7 bases lining up with TRBD1. This CDR3 comprises 13 residues. V was pared by 6 bases and J by 3 bases, with 6 bases of the junction left unmatched. The germline gives CDR1 SGHNT, CDR2 YYREEE (reference sequence).

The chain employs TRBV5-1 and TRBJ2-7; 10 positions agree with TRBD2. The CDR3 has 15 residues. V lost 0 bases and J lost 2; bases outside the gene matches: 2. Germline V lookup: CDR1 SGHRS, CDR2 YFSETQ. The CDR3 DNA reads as TGCGCCAGCAGCTTGGCTAGCGGGAGCCCCTACGAGCAGTACTTC. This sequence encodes CASSLASGSPYEQYF.

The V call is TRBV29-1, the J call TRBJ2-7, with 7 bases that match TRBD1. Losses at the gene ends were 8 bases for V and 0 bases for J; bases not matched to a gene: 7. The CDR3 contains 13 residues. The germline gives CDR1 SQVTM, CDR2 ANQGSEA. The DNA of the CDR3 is TGCAGCACTAGACAGGGTAGCTCCTACGAGCAGTACTTC. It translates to CSTRQGSSYEQYF.

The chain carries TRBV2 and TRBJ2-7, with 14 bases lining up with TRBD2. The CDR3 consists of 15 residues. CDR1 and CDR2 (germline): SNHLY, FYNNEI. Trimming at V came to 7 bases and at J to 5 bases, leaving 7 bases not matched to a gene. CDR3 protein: CASKERLAGGHEQYF. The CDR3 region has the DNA TGTGCCAGCAAGGAGCGACTAGCGGGGGGGCACGAGCAGTACTTC.

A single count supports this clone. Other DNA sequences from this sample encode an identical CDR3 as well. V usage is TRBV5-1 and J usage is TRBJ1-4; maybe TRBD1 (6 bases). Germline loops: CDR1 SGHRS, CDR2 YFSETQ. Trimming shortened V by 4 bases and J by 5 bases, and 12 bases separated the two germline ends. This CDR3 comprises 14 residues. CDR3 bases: TGCGCCAGCAGCCTACAGGGCCTGAATGAAAAACTGTTTTTT. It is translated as CASSLQGLNEKLFF.

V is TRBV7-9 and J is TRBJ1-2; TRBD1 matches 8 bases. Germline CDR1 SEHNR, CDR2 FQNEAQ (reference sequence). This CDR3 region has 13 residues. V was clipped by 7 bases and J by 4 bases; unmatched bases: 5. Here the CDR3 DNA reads TGTGCCAGCACCCAGGGGGCGGCCTATGGCTACACCTTC. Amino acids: CASTQGAAYGYTF.

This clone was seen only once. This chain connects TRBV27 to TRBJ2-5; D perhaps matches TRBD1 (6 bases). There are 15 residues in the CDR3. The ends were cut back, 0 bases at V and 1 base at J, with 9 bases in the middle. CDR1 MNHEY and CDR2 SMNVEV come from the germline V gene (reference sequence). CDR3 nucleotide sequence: TGTGCCAGCAGTTTATCGTGGGGGCGCCAAGAGACCCAGTACTTC. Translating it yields CASSLSWGRQETQYF.